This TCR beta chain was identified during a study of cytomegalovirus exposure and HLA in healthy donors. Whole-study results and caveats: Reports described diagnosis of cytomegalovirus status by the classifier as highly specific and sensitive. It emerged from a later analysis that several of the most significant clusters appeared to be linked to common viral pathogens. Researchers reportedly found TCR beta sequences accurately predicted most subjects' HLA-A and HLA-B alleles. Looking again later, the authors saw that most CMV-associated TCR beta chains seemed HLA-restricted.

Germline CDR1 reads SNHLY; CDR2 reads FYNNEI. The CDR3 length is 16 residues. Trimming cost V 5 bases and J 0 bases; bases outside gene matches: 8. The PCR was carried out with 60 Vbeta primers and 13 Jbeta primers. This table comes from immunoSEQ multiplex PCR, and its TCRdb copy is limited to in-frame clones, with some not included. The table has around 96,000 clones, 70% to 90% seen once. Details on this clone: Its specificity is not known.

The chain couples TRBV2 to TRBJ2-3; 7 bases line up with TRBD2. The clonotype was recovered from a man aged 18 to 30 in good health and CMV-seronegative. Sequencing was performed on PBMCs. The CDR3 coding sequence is TGTGCCAGCAGTTCTCTAGCGGCGGTTAGCACAGATACGCAGTATTTT. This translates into CASSSLAAVSTDTQYF.